The clone carrying this T cell receptor (beta chain) was detected only a few times. Germline-derived CDR1 and CDR2 are GTSNPN and SVGIG (reference sequence). The V end was cut by 6 bases, the J end by 5 bases, with 16 bases between. This CDR3 spans 13 amino acids. The entry originates in a study of patients and donors after allogeneic stem cell transplantation. TCRdb re-called the RT-PCR reads with MiXCR, one entry per CDR3 protein. The sample has fewer than 500,000 distinct CDR3 sequences, 16% seen once. The V gene is TRBV30, the J gene TRBJ1-1, with D possibly being TRBD1 (6 bases). Material for sequencing was blood, either unsorted or a sorted T cell fraction (not recorded which). The sequence derives from a human donor who was either an allogeneic HSCT recipient or a stem cell or donor lymphocyte infusion donor (not recorded which). It is not recorded whose cells these are; they may come from a transplant donor. CDR3 region: CACRNRERTEAFF. As DNA, the CDR3 is TGTGCCTGCCGTAACAGGGAGAGGACTGAAGCTTTCTTT. Variable domain in full (rest from reference TRBV30 and TRBJ1-1): SQTIHQWPATLVQPVGSPLSLECTVEGTSNPNLYWYRQAAGRGLQLLFYSVGIGQISSEVPQNLSASRPQDRQFILSSKKLLLSDSGFYLCACRNRERTEAFFGQGTRLTVV.